This T cell receptor (beta chain) is from a study of Ad26.COV2.S vaccination and SARS-CoV-2 variants. Study-level points and caveats: Vaccinated individuals (as opposed to placebo recipients) had higher spike-specific TCR breadth. With respect to non-spike TCR breadth, vaccine and placebo recipients were similar. There was a possibility that the TCR breadth and depth analyses underestimated total T cell responses.

The treatment is: 15 to 20 received Ad26.COV2.S at low or high dose, single or two shots; 5 received placebo; per-sample allocation not given. Material that was analyzed had been drawn on day 63 after the first vaccine or placebo injection. A word on this clone: The antigen remains undetermined.

Germline loops: CDR1 SGHRS, CDR2 YFSETQ. This CDR3 is 15 amino acids long. J was trimmed by 3 bases and V by 0 bases; bases with no gene match: 6. Libraries were prepared by immunoSEQ multiplex PCR; TCRdb keeps only in-frame clonotypes and omits some of them. Among hundreds of thousands of clones listed, 89% were seen once. Sample: peripheral blood, taken in a trial of Ad26.COV2.S vaccine versus placebo. This sequence was found in a person between 18 and 65 years old who received the Ad26.COV2.S COVID-19 vaccine or a placebo. The chain uses TRBV5-1 and TRBJ2-7, with TRBD1 matching over 7 bases. CDR3 sequence (DNA): TGCGCCAGCAGCTTGGGGACAGGTTCCCTCTACGAGCAGTACTTC. Protein product: CASSLGTGSLYEQYF.